The clone carrying this T cell receptor (beta chain) has more than one count but fewer than ten. Its antigen remains unknown. The data are from a study of identical twins. Everyone who gave samples was a healthy Caucasian. TCRdb reprocessed the 5' RACE reads via MiXCR and lists one record per CDR3 protein. The sample shows 690,000 or so distinct CDR3 sequences, roughly 6% of them seen only once. General study points: Out-of-frame alpha sequences common to twins were enriched for low generation probability.

Germline CDR1 MNHEY, CDR2 SVGAGI. Trimming stripped 4 bases from V and 4 bases from J, with 20 bases between. The CDR3 sequence is 17 residues long. The sequence came from a man younger than 35 in good health. The gene calls are TRBV6-5 and TRBJ2-1, with D perhaps being TRBD1 or TRBD2 (5 bases each). The source material was naive T cells sorted from blood. CDR3 in DNA: TGTGCCAGCAGTTCGTTCGGGGCCCAGGCCAATTACAATGAGCAGTTCTTC. The encoded protein is CASSSFGAQANYNEQFF.